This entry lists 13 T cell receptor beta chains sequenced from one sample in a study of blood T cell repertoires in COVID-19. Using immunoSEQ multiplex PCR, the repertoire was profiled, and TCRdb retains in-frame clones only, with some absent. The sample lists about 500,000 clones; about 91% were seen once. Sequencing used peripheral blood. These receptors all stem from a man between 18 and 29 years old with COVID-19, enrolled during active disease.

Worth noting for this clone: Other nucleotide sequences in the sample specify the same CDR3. The CDR3 coding sequence is TGCGCCAGCAGCTTGGCGGGACAGGGTGGTGAAAAACTGTTTTTT. This gives the protein CASSLAGQGGEKLFF. The genes are TRBV5-1 and TRBJ1-4, with 9 bases matching TRBD1. The CDR3 loop spans 15 amino acids. Germline V CDR1 and CDR2: SGHRS, YFSETQ. Trimming took 0 bases from V and 7 from J; bases not matched to a gene: 4.

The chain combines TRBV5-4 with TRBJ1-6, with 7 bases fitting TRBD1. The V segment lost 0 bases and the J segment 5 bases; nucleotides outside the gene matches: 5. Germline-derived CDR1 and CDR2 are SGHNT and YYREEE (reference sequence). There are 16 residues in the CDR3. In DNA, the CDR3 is TGTGCCAGCAGCTTGGGTCTCACAGGGGATAATTCACCCCTCCACTTT. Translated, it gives CASSLGLTGDNSPLHF.

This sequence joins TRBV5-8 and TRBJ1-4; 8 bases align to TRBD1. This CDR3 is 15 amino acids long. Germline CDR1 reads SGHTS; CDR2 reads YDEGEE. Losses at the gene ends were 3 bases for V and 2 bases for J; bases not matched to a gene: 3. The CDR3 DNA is TGTGCCAGCAGCTGGCACAGGGGGACTAATGAAAAACTGTTTTTT. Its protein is CASSWHRGTNEKLFF.

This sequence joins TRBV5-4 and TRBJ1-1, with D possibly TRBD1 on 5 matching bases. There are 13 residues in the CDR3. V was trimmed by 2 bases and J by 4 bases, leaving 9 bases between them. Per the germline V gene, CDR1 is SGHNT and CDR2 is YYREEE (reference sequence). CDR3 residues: CASSFKQGTEAFF. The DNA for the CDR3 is TGTGCCAGCAGCTTTAAGCAGGGCACTGAAGCTTTCTTT.

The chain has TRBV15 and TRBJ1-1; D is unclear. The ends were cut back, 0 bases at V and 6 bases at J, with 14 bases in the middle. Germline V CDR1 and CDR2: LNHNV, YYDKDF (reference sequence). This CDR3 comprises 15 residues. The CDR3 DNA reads TGTGCCACCAGCAGAGACGGTTCCGTTCCCTCTGAAGCTTTCTTT. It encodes CATSRDGSVPSEAFF.

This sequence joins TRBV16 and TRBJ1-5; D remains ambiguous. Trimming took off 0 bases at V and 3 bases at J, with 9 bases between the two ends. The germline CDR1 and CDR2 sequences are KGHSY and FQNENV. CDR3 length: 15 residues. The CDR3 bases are TGTGCCAGCAGCCAATCGAACAGCTACAATCAGCCCCAGCATTTT. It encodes CASSQSNSYNQPQHF. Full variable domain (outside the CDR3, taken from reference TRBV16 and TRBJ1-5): GEEVAQTPKHLVRGEGQKAKLYCAPIKGHSYVFWYQQVLKNEFKFLISFQNENVFDETGMPKERFSAKCLPNSPCSLEIQATKLEDSAVYFCASSQSNSYNQPQHFGDGTRLSIL.

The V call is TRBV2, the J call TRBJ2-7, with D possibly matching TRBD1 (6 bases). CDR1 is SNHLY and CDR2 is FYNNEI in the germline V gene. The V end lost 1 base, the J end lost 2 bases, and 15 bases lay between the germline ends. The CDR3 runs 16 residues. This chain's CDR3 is CASSEVRGSIPYEQYF. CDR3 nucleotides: TGTGCCAGCAGTGAAGTGAGGGGGTCGATCCCCTACGAGCAGTACTTC.

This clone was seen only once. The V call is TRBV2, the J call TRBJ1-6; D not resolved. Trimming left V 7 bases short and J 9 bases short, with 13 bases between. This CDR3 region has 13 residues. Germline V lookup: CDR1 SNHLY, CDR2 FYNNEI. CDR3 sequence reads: CASNGVAASPLHF. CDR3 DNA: TGTGCCAGCAACGGGGTTGCCGCTTCACCCCTCCACTTT.

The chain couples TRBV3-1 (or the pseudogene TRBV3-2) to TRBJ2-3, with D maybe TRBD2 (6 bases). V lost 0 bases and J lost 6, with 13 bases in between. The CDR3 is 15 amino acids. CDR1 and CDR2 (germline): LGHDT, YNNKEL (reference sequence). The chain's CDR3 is CASSQDEEGSDTQYF. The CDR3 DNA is TGTGCCAGCAGCCAAGATGAGGAGGGGTCGGATACGCAGTATTTT.

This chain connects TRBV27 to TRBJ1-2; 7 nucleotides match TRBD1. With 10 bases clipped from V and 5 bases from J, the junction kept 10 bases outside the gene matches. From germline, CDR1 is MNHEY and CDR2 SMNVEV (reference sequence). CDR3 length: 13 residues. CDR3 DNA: TGTGCCACCGCTCCCGGGACAGATTATGGCTACACCTTC. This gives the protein CATAPGTDYGYTF.

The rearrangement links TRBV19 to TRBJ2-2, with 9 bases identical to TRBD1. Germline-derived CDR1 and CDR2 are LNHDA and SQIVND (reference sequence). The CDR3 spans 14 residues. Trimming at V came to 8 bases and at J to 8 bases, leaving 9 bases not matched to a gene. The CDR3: CASATGGAGGELFF. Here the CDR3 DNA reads TGTGCCAGTGCCACAGGGGGCGCGGGGGGGGAGCTGTTTTTT.

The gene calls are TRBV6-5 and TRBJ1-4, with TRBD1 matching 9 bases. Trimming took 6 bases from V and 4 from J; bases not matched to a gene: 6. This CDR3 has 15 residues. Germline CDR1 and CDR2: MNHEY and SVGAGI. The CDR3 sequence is CASRGRGQGNEKLFF. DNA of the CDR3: TGTGCCAGCAGAGGACGGGGACAGGGTAATGAAAAACTGTTTTTT.

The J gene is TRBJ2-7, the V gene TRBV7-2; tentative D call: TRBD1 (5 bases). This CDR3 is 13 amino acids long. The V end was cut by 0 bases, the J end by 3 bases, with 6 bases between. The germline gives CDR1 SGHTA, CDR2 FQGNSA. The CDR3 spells CASSLAGDYEQYF. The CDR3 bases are TGTGCCAGCAGCTTAGCAGGGGACTACGAGCAGTACTTC.